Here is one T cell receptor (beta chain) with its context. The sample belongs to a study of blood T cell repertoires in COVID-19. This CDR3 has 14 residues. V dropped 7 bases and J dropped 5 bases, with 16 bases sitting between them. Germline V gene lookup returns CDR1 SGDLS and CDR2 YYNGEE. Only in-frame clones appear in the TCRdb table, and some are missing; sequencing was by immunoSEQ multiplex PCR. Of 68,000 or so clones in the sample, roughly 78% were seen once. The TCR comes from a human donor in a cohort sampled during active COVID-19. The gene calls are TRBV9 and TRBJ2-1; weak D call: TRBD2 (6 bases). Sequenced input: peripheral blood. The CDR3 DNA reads TGTGCCAGCGGTGGCGGGACGAGTCACAATGAGCAGTTCTTC. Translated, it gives CASGGGTSHNEQFF. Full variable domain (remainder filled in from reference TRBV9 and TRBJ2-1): DSGVTQTPKHLITATGQRVTLRCSPRSGDLSVYWYQQSLDQGLQFLIQYYNGEERAKGNILERFSAQQFPDLHSELNLSSLELGDSALYFCASGGGTSHNEQFFGPGTRLTVL.